A selection of T cell receptor beta chains follows, all from one sample in a study of TIL therapy for anti-PD-1-resistant metastatic lung cancer. TCRdb keeps only in-frame clones here, not all; method: immunoSEQ multiplex PCR. The sample has about 18,000 clones; roughly 80% are singletons. Sample: blood, taken at baseline. Source of these receptors: a person aged 25 to 85 with non-small cell lung cancer. Both conserved end residues are part of each CDR3. The order of the fields is D gene, V gene, J gene, clone size, CDR3 protein, CDR3 DNA. The D gene is left open where the match is weak. Some rows have no size entry. The others give once, few or many, or a class for an expanded clone.

d_gene: .
v_gene: TRBV7-8
j_gene: TRBJ1-2
abundance: .
CDR3aa: CASSLGGYGYTF
CDR3nt: TGTGCCAGCAGCTTAGGAGGGTATGGCTACACCTTC

d_gene: .
v_gene: TRBV19
j_gene: TRBJ1-2
abundance: .
CDR3aa: CASSFFGTGRKGYTF
CDR3nt: TGTGCCAGTAGTTTCTTCGGGACGGGGCGGAAAGGCTACACCTTC

d_gene: .
v_gene: TRBV2
j_gene: TRBJ1-1
abundance: .
CDR3aa: CASMRTRDKNTEAFF
CDR3nt: TGTGCCAGCATGCGAACTCGGGACAAGAACACTGAAGCTTTCTTT

d_gene: TRBD2
v_gene: TRBV7-2
j_gene: TRBJ2-5
abundance: .
CDR3aa: CASSPSGGGRKETQYF
CDR3nt: TGTGCCAGCAGCCCCTCGGGCGGGGGTAGGAAGGAGACCCAGTACTTC

d_gene: TRBD2
v_gene: TRBV7-8
j_gene: TRBJ2-7
abundance: .
CDR3aa: CASSRGGSYEQYF
CDR3nt: TGTGCCAGCAGCCGCGGGGGGTCCTACGAGCAGTACTTC

d_gene: TRBD1
v_gene: TRBV5-1
j_gene: TRBJ2-1
abundance: .
CDR3aa: CASSLERGQDEQFF
CDR3nt: TGCGCCAGCAGCTTGGAGAGGGGGCAGGATGAGCAGTTCTTC

d_gene: TRBD2
v_gene: TRBV30
j_gene: TRBJ2-5
abundance: .
CDR3aa: CAWSVGSGGQETQYF
CDR3nt: TGTGCCTGGAGTGTGGGTAGCGGGGGCCAAGAGACCCAGTACTTC

d_gene: TRBD2
v_gene: TRBV4-3
j_gene: TRBJ2-2
abundance: .
CDR3aa: CASSRRPGLAGGNGELFF
CDR3nt: TGCGCCAGCAGCCGACGACCGGGACTAGCGGGGGGGAACGGGGAGCTGTTTTTT

d_gene: .
v_gene: TRBV7-2
j_gene: TRBJ2-1
abundance: .
CDR3aa: CASSQVGGSYNEQFF
CDR3nt: TGTGCCAGCAGCCAGGTGGGGGGATCCTACAATGAGCAGTTCTTC

d_gene: .
v_gene: TRBV7-7
j_gene: TRBJ2-5
abundance: .
CDR3aa: CASSFQDGQETQYF
CDR3nt: TGTGCCAGCAGCTTCCAGGACGGGCAAGAGACCCAGTACTTC

d_gene: TRBD2
v_gene: TRBV7-8
j_gene: TRBJ2-3
abundance: .
CDR3aa: CASSLLAADTQYF
CDR3nt: TGTGCCAGCAGCTTACTAGCGGCAGATACGCAGTATTTT

d_gene: TRBD2
v_gene: TRBV7-8
j_gene: TRBJ2-4
abundance: .
CDR3aa: CASSQGTSGRATAKNIQYF
CDR3nt: TGTGCCAGCAGCCAAGGGACTAGCGGGAGGGCCACAGCCAAAAACATTCAGTACTTC

d_gene: TRBD1
v_gene: TRBV2
j_gene: TRBJ1-1
abundance: .
CDR3aa: CASRAGQGEAFF
CDR3nt: TGTGCCAGCAGGGCTGGACAGGGTGAAGCTTTCTTT

d_gene: TRBD1
v_gene: TRBV25-1
j_gene: TRBJ1-1
abundance: .
CDR3aa: CASSGLGTGGPEAFF
CDR3nt: TGTGCCAGCAGTGGGTTAGGGACAGGGGGTCCTGAAGCTTTCTTT

d_gene: .
v_gene: TRBV4-1
j_gene: TRBJ2-6
abundance: .
CDR3aa: CASSQGTSGANVLTF
CDR3nt: TGCGCCAGCAGCCAAGGTACCTCTGGGGCCAACGTCCTGACTTTC

d_gene: .
v_gene: TRBV9
j_gene: TRBJ1-6
abundance: .
CDR3aa: CASSAVNYNSPLHF
CDR3nt: TGTGCCAGCAGCGCCGTAAACTATAATTCACCCCTCCACTTT

d_gene: .
v_gene: TRBV29-1
j_gene: TRBJ1-2
abundance: .
CDR3aa: CSVELHHGYTF
CDR3nt: TGCAGCGTTGAACTACATCATGGCTACACCTTC

d_gene: .
v_gene: TRBV30
j_gene: TRBJ2-3
abundance: .
CDR3aa: CAWVSGVQTDTQYF
CDR3nt: TGTGCCTGGGTTAGCGGAGTCCAAACAGATACGCAGTATTTT

d_gene: .
v_gene: TRBV30
j_gene: TRBJ2-7
abundance: once
CDR3aa: CAWSKESSYEQYF
CDR3nt: TGTGCCTGGAGTAAGGAGAGCTCCTACGAGCAGTACTTC

d_gene: .
v_gene: TRBV5-1
j_gene: TRBJ1-2
abundance: .
CDR3aa: CASSPRQGRNYGYTF
CDR3nt: TGCGCCAGCAGCCCCCGGCAGGGGCGAAACTATGGCTACACCTTC

d_gene: .
v_gene: TRBV19
j_gene: TRBJ2-4
abundance: once
CDR3aa: CASTRQGGGSKNIQYF
CDR3nt: TGTGCCAGTACCAGACAGGGAGGTGGGTCCAAAAACATTCAGTACTTC

d_gene: .
v_gene: TRBV18
j_gene: TRBJ2-7
abundance: .
CDR3aa: CASSPQDSHLHSYEQYF
CDR3nt: TGTGCCAGCTCACCTCAGGACAGTCATCTACATTCCTACGAGCAGTACTTC

d_gene: .
v_gene: TRBV2
j_gene: TRBJ1-6
abundance: .
CDR3aa: CASKAVTDSPLHF
CDR3nt: TGTGCCAGCAAGGCAGTGACGGATTCACCCCTCCACTTT

d_gene: .
v_gene: TRBV12-5
j_gene: TRBJ2-2
abundance: .
CDR3aa: CASGLNWTPTLNTGELFF
CDR3nt: TGTGCTAGTGGTTTGAATTGGACACCTACCCTGAACACCGGGGAGCTGTTTTTT

d_gene: .
v_gene: TRBV19
j_gene: TRBJ1-2
abundance: .
CDR3aa: CASRAPVATVNYGYTF
CDR3nt: TGTGCCAGTCGGGCCCCGGTGGCGACGGTCAACTATGGCTACACCTTC

d_gene: .
v_gene: TRBV29-1
j_gene: TRBJ1-1
abundance: .
CDR3aa: CSELRGVTEAFF
CDR3nt: TGCAGCGAGTTGCGGGGAGTCACTGAAGCTTTCTTT

d_gene: TRBD1
v_gene: TRBV6-5
j_gene: TRBJ1-2
abundance: few
CDR3aa: CATQPGQNYGYTF
CDR3nt: TGTGCCACCCAGCCGGGACAGAACTATGGCTACACCTTC

d_gene: TRBD1
v_gene: TRBV6-5
j_gene: TRBJ2-7
abundance: .
CDR3aa: CASSLGQGVYEQYF
CDR3nt: TGTGCCAGCAGTCTCGGACAGGGGGTGTACGAGCAGTACTTC

d_gene: TRBD2
v_gene: TRBV7-3
j_gene: TRBJ2-3
abundance: .
CDR3aa: CASSRGGVGTDTQYF
CDR3nt: TGTGCCAGCAGCCGGGGGGGAGTAGGAACAGATACGCAGTATTTT

d_gene: TRBD2
v_gene: TRBV27
j_gene: TRBJ2-7
abundance: medium-sized
CDR3aa: CASAPGGMPREQYF
CDR3nt: TGTGCCAGCGCCCCGGGGGGAATGCCTAGGGAGCAGTACTTC

d_gene: TRBD1
v_gene: TRBV6-5
j_gene: TRBJ2-1
abundance: .
CDR3aa: CASRSGTGSYNEQFF
CDR3nt: TGTGCCAGCAGGTCCGGGACAGGTTCCTACAATGAGCAGTTCTTC

d_gene: .
v_gene: TRBV2
j_gene: TRBJ1-3
abundance: .
CDR3aa: CASIPAEAGDSGNTIYF
CDR3nt: TGTGCCAGCATCCCCGCGGAGGCCGGAGACTCTGGAAACACCATATATTTT

d_gene: .
v_gene: TRBV28
j_gene: TRBJ2-6
abundance: .
CDR3aa: CASRIPGGANVLTF
CDR3nt: TGTGCCAGCAGGATCCCGGGTGGGGCCAACGTCCTGACTTTC

d_gene: TRBD1
v_gene: TRBV28
j_gene: TRBJ1-5
abundance: few
CDR3aa: CASSSGTGSNQPQHF
CDR3nt: TGTGCCAGCAGTTCAGGGACAGGGAGCAATCAGCCCCAGCATTTT

d_gene: .
v_gene: TRBV28
j_gene: TRBJ1-3
abundance: .
CDR3aa: CASSFLQGSSGNTIYF
CDR3nt: TGTGCCAGCAGTTTCCTCCAGGGCAGCTCTGGAAACACCATATATTTT